A selection of T cell receptor beta chains follows, all from one sample in a study of CD8 T cells in Susac syndrome. TCRdb reanalysed the immunoSEQ multiplex PCR reads using MiXCR and keeps one entry per CDR3 protein. The sample has 160,000 or so distinct CDR3 sequences; approximately 95% are singletons. Sequencing input: CD8+ T cells from PBMCs. The receptors come from a human donor with multiple sclerosis. The CDR3 runs from the conserved cysteine through the conserved F or W. The order of the fields is J gene, V gene, D gene, clone size, CDR3 DNA, CDR3 protein. D genes are given only for firm matches. A row's size may be missing; if present it is once, few, many or a size class.

j_gene: TRBJ2-6; v_gene: TRBV7-2; d_gene: TRBD2; abundance: once; CDR3nt: TGTGCCAGCAGCTGGACTAGCGGGACCTACTCTGGGGCCAACGTCCTGACTTTC; CDR3aa: CASSWTSGTYSGANVLTF
j_gene: TRBJ1-2; v_gene: TRBV7-3; d_gene: .; abundance: .; CDR3nt: TGTGCCAGCAGCTTATGGCCGGACGGACGCGATGGCTACACCTTC; CDR3aa: CASSLWPDGRDGYTF
j_gene: TRBJ1-4; v_gene: TRBV9; d_gene: .; abundance: once; CDR3nt: TGTGCCAGCAGCGGTAGAGGACAGTTTGAAAAACTGTTTTTT; CDR3aa: CASSGRGQFEKLFF
j_gene: TRBJ2-7; v_gene: TRBV29-1; d_gene: .; abundance: .; CDR3nt: TGCAGCGTTGCCGGGCCCAGCCCCTACGAGCAGTACTTC; CDR3aa: CSVAGPSPYEQYF
j_gene: TRBJ2-2; v_gene: TRBV29-1; d_gene: .; abundance: .; CDR3nt: TGCAGCGTCCTATCCGGGACGGGAGCGAACACCGGGGAGCTGTTTTTT; CDR3aa: CSVLSGTGANTGELFF
j_gene: TRBJ1-1; v_gene: TRBV27; d_gene: .; abundance: .; CDR3nt: TGTGCCAGCAGCCCTTCTGCGAGCACTGAAGCTTTCTTT; CDR3aa: CASSPSASTEAFF
j_gene: TRBJ1-2; v_gene: TRBV5-1; d_gene: .; abundance: once; CDR3nt: TGCGCCAGCACGCCCGATTCCCGTGGCTACACCTTC; CDR3aa: CASTPDSRGYTF
j_gene: TRBJ2-6; v_gene: TRBV20-1; d_gene: .; abundance: .; CDR3nt: TGCAGTGCTAGTCCTCCTCCGGACCAAGCGACCGGGGCCAACGTCCTGACTTTC; CDR3aa: CSASPPPDQATGANVLTF
j_gene: TRBJ2-5; v_gene: TRBV29-1; d_gene: .; abundance: .; CDR3nt: TGCAGCGTTTATGGCGGGATCTTTTCATTAGAGACCCAGTACTTC; CDR3aa: CSVYGGIFSLETQYF
j_gene: TRBJ2-1; v_gene: TRBV5-1; d_gene: .; abundance: .; CDR3nt: TGCGCCAGCACCTCCGGGACCCCCGCCCACAATGAGCAGTTCTTC; CDR3aa: CASTSGTPAHNEQFF
j_gene: TRBJ2-3; v_gene: TRBV10-3; d_gene: .; abundance: .; CDR3nt: TGTGCCGTCTCTGCGGGGGGACAGGGCGTGGCGGATACGCAGTATTTT; CDR3aa: CAVSAGGQGVADTQYF
j_gene: TRBJ2-7; v_gene: TRBV18; d_gene: TRBD1; abundance: once; CDR3nt: TGTGCCAGCTCATCCACAGGGGTAAGCGACGAGCAGTACTTC; CDR3aa: CASSSTGVSDEQYF
j_gene: TRBJ2-3; v_gene: TRBV9; d_gene: TRBD2; abundance: once; CDR3nt: TGTGCCAGCGGTGCTAGCGGGACAACCACAGATACGCAGTATTTT; CDR3aa: CASGASGTTTDTQYF
j_gene: TRBJ2-7; v_gene: TRBV7-2; d_gene: TRBD2; abundance: .; CDR3nt: TGTGCCAGCAGCTTAATAGGGACTAGGGAGTACGAGCAGTACTTC; CDR3aa: CASSLIGTREYEQYF
j_gene: TRBJ2-7; v_gene: TRBV15; d_gene: .; abundance: .; CDR3nt: TGTGCCACCAGCAGGGGTAGCGAAAACTTCTACGAGCAGTACTTC; CDR3aa: CATSRGSENFYEQYF
j_gene: TRBJ2-7; v_gene: TRBV3-1; d_gene: TRBD1; abundance: .; CDR3nt: TGTGCCAGCAGCCCTCCCGACAGGGGCCACGAGCAGTACTTC; CDR3aa: CASSPPDRGHEQYF
j_gene: TRBJ2-3; v_gene: TRBV6-5; d_gene: .; abundance: .; CDR3nt: TGTGCCAGCAGTTTGGACCCCCCCGGAGGCACAGATACGCAGTATTTT; CDR3aa: CASSLDPPGGTDTQYF
j_gene: TRBJ2-7; v_gene: TRBV9; d_gene: .; abundance: .; CDR3nt: TGTGCCAGCAGCGTGAGGGAAACCCACGAGCAGTACTTC; CDR3aa: CASSVRETHEQYF
j_gene: TRBJ2-7; v_gene: TRBV28; d_gene: .; abundance: once; CDR3nt: TGTGCCAGCAGTAGCTACAAATTCCCCTACGAGCAGTACTTC; CDR3aa: CASSSYKFPYEQYF
j_gene: TRBJ2-5; v_gene: TRBV12-3/TRBV12-4; d_gene: TRBD2; abundance: once; CDR3nt: TGTGCCAGCAGTTTATATGGCGGGGGGGCGGCTGAGACCCAGTACTTC; CDR3aa: CASSLYGGGAAETQYF
j_gene: TRBJ1-2; v_gene: TRBV6-1; d_gene: .; abundance: .; CDR3nt: TGTGCCAGCAGTGGGGGATTCGCGGAGGGACTCTATGGCTACACCTTC; CDR3aa: CASSGGFAEGLYGYTF
j_gene: TRBJ2-2; v_gene: TRBV6-5; d_gene: .; abundance: .; CDR3nt: TGTGCCAGCAGTTACGAAACCCCGAACACCGGGGAGCTGTTTTTT; CDR3aa: CASSYETPNTGELFF
j_gene: TRBJ2-6; v_gene: TRBV7-6; d_gene: .; abundance: .; CDR3nt: TGTGCCAGCAGCCGAACAGGGTCCTCTGGGGCCAACGTCCTGACTTTC; CDR3aa: CASSRTGSSGANVLTF
j_gene: TRBJ2-7; v_gene: TRBV2; d_gene: .; abundance: .; CDR3nt: TGTGCCAGCAGTGAATACCCCACAGGGATGGGGGCCTACGAGCAGTACTTC; CDR3aa: CASSEYPTGMGAYEQYF
j_gene: TRBJ1-1; v_gene: TRBV27; d_gene: .; abundance: .; CDR3nt: TGTGCCAGCAGTTCAAACGGGAGATTGAATGAAGCTTTCTTT; CDR3aa: CASSSNGRLNEAFF
j_gene: TRBJ2-7; v_gene: TRBV9; d_gene: .; abundance: .; CDR3nt: TGTGCCAGCAGCGCAGGGTCTGGGACTTTAAGCTCCTACGAGCAGTACTTC; CDR3aa: CASSAGSGTLSSYEQYF
j_gene: TRBJ2-4; v_gene: TRBV4-1; d_gene: TRBD2; abundance: .; CDR3nt: TGCGCCAGCAGCCAAGCCGGGACTAGCGGAAACATTCAGTACTTC; CDR3aa: CASSQAGTSGNIQYF
j_gene: TRBJ1-1; v_gene: TRBV23-1; d_gene: .; abundance: .; CDR3nt: TGCGCCAGCAAGGTGCCCCAAGCTTTCTTT; CDR3aa: CASKVPQAFF